The 10 T cell receptor beta chains in this list originate from one sample, sequenced in a study of control samples from healthy donors and cancer patients. TCRdb keeps only in-frame clones here, not all; method: immunoSEQ multiplex PCR. This repertoire shows about 130,000 clones, around 90% found once; its top ten account for roughly 2.6%. The sample taken for sequencing was blood. These receptors were obtained from a man aged 40-49 years in good health.

This chain joins TRBV5-1 and TRBJ2-1, with TRBD2 matching 9 bases. The CDR3 is made up of 15 amino acids. Unmatched junction bases numbered 4, after V lost 0 bases and J lost 6 bases. Germline V gives CDR1 SGHRS, CDR2 YFSETQ. DNA for the CDR3: TGCGCCAGCAGCTTGGGAGCGGGGGGACTCAATGAGCAGTTCTTC. It codes for CASSLGAGGLNEQFF. Looking up the rest from reference TRBV5-1 and TRBJ2-1 gives the full variable domain: KAGVTQTPRYLIKTRGQQVTLSCSPISGHRSVSWYQQTPGQGLQFLFEYFSETQRNKGNFPGRFSGRQFSNSRSEMNVSTLELGDSALYLCASSLGAGGLNEQFFGPGTRLTVL.

The chain carries TRBV7-6 and TRBJ1-3; 8 bases map to TRBD1. Germline CDR1 reads SGHVS; CDR2 reads FNYEAQ. V shed 5 bases and J 0 bases; nucleotides not matched to a gene: 6. This CDR3 has 16 residues. The CDR3 loop reads CASSPGQAYSGNTIYF. Written as DNA, the CDR3 is TGTGCCAGCAGCCCGGGACAGGCATACTCTGGAAACACCATATATTTT.

This clone is a singleton in its sample. The chain combines TRBV9 with TRBJ2-3; TRBD2 matches at 13 bases. The V gene end was trimmed by 3 bases and the J gene end by 0 bases; junction bases not matched to a gene: 13. The germline gives CDR1 SGDLS, CDR2 YYNGEE. This CDR3 spans 20 amino acids. This CDR3 is CASSGPLTSGGVTSTDTQYF. CDR3 bases: TGTGCCAGCAGCGGCCCCCTAACTAGCGGGGGGGTAACTAGCACAGATACGCAGTATTTT.

This clone was seen more than once but under ten times. The genes are TRBV7-8 and TRBJ1-5; D unclear. The CDR3 covers 16 residues. Germline V gene data show CDR1 as SGHVS and CDR2 as FQNEAQ. The ends were cut back, 5 bases at V and 0 bases at J, with 14 bases in the middle. Here the CDR3 reads CASSPEHLVSNQPQHF. DNA of the CDR3: TGTGCCAGCAGCCCGGAGCATCTCGTTAGCAATCAGCCCCAGCATTTT.

This clone was observed once. The chain uses TRBV15 and TRBJ2-3; D not certain. This CDR3 contains 13 residues. The germline gives CDR1 LNHNV, CDR2 YYDKDF (reference sequence). The ends were cut back, 1 base at V and 2 bases at J, with 4 bases in the middle. The CDR3 sequence is CATSRVITDTQYF. The CDR3 bases are TGTGCCACCAGCAGAGTCATCACAGATACGCAGTATTTT.

This clone was observed a few times. V is TRBV2 and J is TRBJ2-5; D ambiguous. Trimming pared 3 bases from V and 0 bases from J, leaving 8 bases between. The V gene's germline CDR1 is SNHLY and CDR2 FYNNEI. CDR3 length: 14 residues. As DNA, the CDR3 is TGTGCCAGCAGTGATCAGCAGTACCAAGAGACCCAGTACTTC. This translates into CASSDQQYQETQYF.

This clone turned up a few times. The chain is built from TRBV6-1 and TRBJ1-5; no definite D call. CDR3 length: 16 residues. Germline values: CDR1 MNHNS, CDR2 SASEGT. V lost 4 bases and J 9 bases, leaving 22 bases between the germline ends. The CDR3 sequence is CASSAHRGLDSTPQHF. For the CDR3, the DNA is TGTGCCAGCAGTGCCCACCGTGGACTAGATTCGACGCCCCAGCATTTT.

This clone was seen only a few times. This chain connects TRBV12-3 or TRBV12-4 to TRBJ1-2; tentative D call: TRBD1 (5 bases). V lost 3 bases, J lost 7 bases, and 9 bases lay in between. The CDR3 runs to 12 residues. In nucleotides, the CDR3 is TGTGCCAGCAGTTTCGGGGGTTCTGGCTACACCTTC. It translates to CASSFGGSGYTF.

V usage is TRBV12-3 or TRBV12-4 and J usage is TRBJ1-6; no clear D. Trimming removed 1 base at V and 11 bases at J, with 9 bases between. The CDR3 has 13 amino acids. The CDR3 sequence is CASSLESRAPLHF. CDR3 nucleotides: TGTGCCAGCAGTTTAGAATCGCGAGCACCCCTCCACTTT.

V usage is TRBV19 and J usage is TRBJ1-6; no firm D call. The CDR3 spans 13 residues. CDR1 is LNHDA and CDR2 is SQIVND in the germline V gene (reference sequence). The ends were cut back, 9 bases at V and 9 bases at J, with 15 bases in the middle. CDR3 loop: CARLGWGSSPLHF. The CDR3 DNA reads TGTGCCAGGCTGGGTTGGGGAAGTTCACCCCTCCACTTT.